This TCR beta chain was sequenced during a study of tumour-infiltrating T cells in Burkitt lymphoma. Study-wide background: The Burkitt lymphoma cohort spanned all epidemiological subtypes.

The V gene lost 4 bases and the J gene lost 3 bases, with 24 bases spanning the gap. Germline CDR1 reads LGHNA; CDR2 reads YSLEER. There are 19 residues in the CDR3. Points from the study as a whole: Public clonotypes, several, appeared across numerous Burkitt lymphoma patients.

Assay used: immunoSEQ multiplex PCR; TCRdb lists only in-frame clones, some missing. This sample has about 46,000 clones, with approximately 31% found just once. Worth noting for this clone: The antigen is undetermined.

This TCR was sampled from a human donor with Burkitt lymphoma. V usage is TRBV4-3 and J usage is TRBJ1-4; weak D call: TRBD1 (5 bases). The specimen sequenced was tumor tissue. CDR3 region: CASSPKATTLGGSNEKLFF. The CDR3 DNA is TGCGCCAGCAGCCCGAAAGCCACTACCCTGGGGGGATCTAATGAAAAACTGTTTTTT.